This T cell receptor (beta chain) is from a study of T cells in Graves' hyperthyroidism and ophthalmopathy. This clonotype was counted ten times or more. Hyperthyroidism had been newly diagnosed in patients aged 18 to 65, and its duration was under 2 months. Researchers took RNA transcripts and amplified the TCR beta CDR3 regions from them. HTBI primers were employed in a first-round RT-PCR of the TCR CDR3. TCRdb fed the multiplex PCR reads into MiXCR, producing one record per CDR3 protein. The sample lists 350,000 or so distinct CDR3 sequences, 18% occurring once. V lost 1 base and J lost 9, with 4 bases in between. In germline, CDR1 is GTSNPN, CDR2 SVGIG (reference sequence). The CDR3 totals 11 residues.

The clonotype was recovered from a woman aged 50 to 60 with Graves' hyperthyroidism. Sequencing used blood. The chain carries TRBV30 and TRBJ1-6; D unresolved. The CDR3 loop is CAWSASSPLHF. CDR3 nucleotide sequence: TGTGCCTGGAGTGCCTCTTCACCCCTCCACTTT. The variable domain in full, with the rest retrieved from reference TRBV30 and TRBJ1-6, is SQTIHQWPATLVQPVGSPLSLECTVEGTSNPNLYWYRQAAGRGLQLLFYSVGIGQISSEVPQNLSASRPQDRQFILSSKKLLLSDSGFYLCAWSASSPLHFGNGTRLTVT.